The 27 T cell receptor beta chains given below trace back to one sample, sequenced in a study of T cells in Graves' hyperthyroidism and ophthalmopathy. TCR beta CDR3 sequences were amplified from RNA transcripts. First-round RT-PCR with HTBI primers amplified the TCR CDR3 region. Each CDR3 protein gets one entry after TCRdb re-called the multiplex PCR reads with MiXCR. The table has fewer than 550,000 distinct CDR3 sequences, less than 25% seen once; the top ten hold around 11%. The specimen was blood. These receptors were collected from a woman between 25 and 40 years old with Graves' ophthalmopathy.

This clonotype was seen only a few times. The gene calls are TRBV19 and TRBJ2-7, with a possible D match to TRBD1 (7 bases). This CDR3 has 14 residues. Germline assignment: CDR1 LNHDA and CDR2 SQIVND (reference sequence). The ends were cut back, 6 bases at V and 1 base at J, with 13 bases in the middle. The CDR3 nucleotides read TGTGCCAGTAGCGTGGCGGGACAGTCCTACGAGCAGTACTTC. Translation: CASSVAGQSYEQYF.

This chain uses TRBV6-5 with TRBJ2-4; the D gene could be TRBD1 or TRBD2 (5 bases each). CDR1 and CDR2 from the germline V gene are MNHEY and SVGAGI. CDR3 length equals 18 residues. The V and J ends lost 0 bases and 0 bases respectively, with 15 bases between them. CDR3 nucleotides: TGTGCCAGCAGTTACTCGACCGGGACCCCGGGAGCCAAAAACATTCAGTACTTC. It yields the protein CASSYSTGTPGAKNIQYF.

Regarding this clonotype: Given a much more abundant clone one base away, this may be a read error. The chain is built from TRBV11-2 and TRBJ1-1; 8 nucleotides agree with TRBD1. Germline CDR1 reads SGHAT; CDR2 reads FQNNGV. This CDR3 is 17 amino acids long. The CDR3 nucleotides are TGTGCCAGCAGCCCCATACAGGGGGGGGTCATGAACACTGAAGCTTGCTTT. Translating gives CASSPIQGGVMNTEACF. Full variable domain (remainder filled in from reference TRBV11-2 and TRBJ1-1): EAGVAQSPRYKIIEKRQSVAFWCNPISGHATLYWYQQILGQGPKLLIQFQNNGVVDDSQLPKDRFSAERLKGVDSTLKIQPAKLEDSAVYLCASSPIQGGVMNTEACFGQGTRLTVV.

CDR3 residues: CASSLGAALGEQYF. The CDR3 coding sequence is TGTGCCAGCAGCTTGGGGGCGGCCCTGGGGGAGCAGTACTTC. The chain is built from TRBV13 and TRBJ2-7, with D maybe TRBD1 (6 bases). V was cut by 3 bases and J by 7 bases, with 16 bases left in between. Germline V CDR1 and CDR2: PRHDT, FYEKMQ (reference sequence). The CDR3 is 14 residues long.

The CDR3 loop is CASTSWGVRRAVEAFF. Here the CDR3 DNA reads TGTGCCAGCACCTCGTGGGGCGTCCGTAGGGCCGTCGAAGCTTTCTTT. The chain combines TRBV28 with TRBJ1-1; a possible D gene is TRBD1 (5 bases). This CDR3 has 16 residues. With 7 bases removed from V and 8 bases from J, the gap between germline ends came to 26 bases. Germline-derived CDR1 and CDR2 are MDHEN and SYDVKM.

This chain connects TRBV4-3 to TRBJ2-7; TRBD1 or TRBD2 may be the D gene (5 bases each). V lost 0 bases, J lost 6 bases, and 18 bases lay in between. Germline CDR1 LGHNA, CDR2 YSLEER. The CDR3 runs to 16 residues. CDR3 protein: CASSQEDPGPSREQYF. The CDR3, as DNA: TGCGCCAGCAGCCAAGAGGATCCGGGACCATCCCGCGAGCAGTACTTC.

The chain links TRBV7-2 to TRBJ2-5; 12 positions agree with TRBD2. Trimming took 5 bases from V and 1 from J; bases not matched to a gene: 5. There are 16 residues in the CDR3. Germline CDR1 SGHTA, CDR2 FQGNSA. CDR3 residues: CASSLRTSGAQETQYF. The CDR3 DNA is TGTGCCAGCAGCCTCAGGACTAGCGGGGCCCAAGAGACCCAGTACTTC.

This clonotype was counted only a few times. CDR3 protein: CAIPAAYTGSGGELFF. The CDR3 DNA follows: TGTGCCATCCCAGCCGCCTATACAGGGAGTGGCGGGGAGCTGTTTTTT. The V call is TRBV6-2 or TRBV6-3, the J call TRBJ2-2; D perhaps matches TRBD1 (6 bases). Germline CDR1 MNHEY, CDR2 SVGEGT. V was pared by 10 bases and J by 7 bases, with 25 bases between. The CDR3 loop spans 16 amino acids.

The V call is TRBV20-1, the J call TRBJ1-2, with unresolved D. The CDR3 loop spans 13 amino acids. The V end was cut by 3 bases, the J end by 1 base, with 9 bases between. Per germline, CDR1 DFQATT and CDR2 SNEGSKA (reference sequence). CDR3 amino acids: CSASLRHNYGYTF. CDR3 coding DNA: TGCAGTGCTAGTCTACGGCATAACTATGGCTACACCTTC.

This clonotype was observed many times. The chain joins TRBV13 to TRBJ1-5; tentatively, D is TRBD1 (6 bases). Germline V gene data show CDR1 as PRHDT and CDR2 as FYEKMQ (reference sequence). V was pared by 4 bases and J by 7 bases, with 11 bases between. CDR3 length equals 13 residues. CDR3 sequence reads: CASSSKGGQPQHF. The CDR3 nucleotides read TGTGCCAGCAGCTCCAAGGGGGGCCAGCCCCAGCATTTT.

Concerning this clonotype itself: No DNA is shown, since the ends of the CDR3 on it are uncertain; the CDR3 is the one TCRdb lists. The chain is built from TRBV12-3 or TRBV12-4 and TRBJ1-2; whether TRBD1, the table's D call, matches the DNA was not checked. The CDR3 is 11 amino acids long, termini counted. This chain's CDR3 is CASSFGAGSTF.

This clonotype has just a few counts. This chain connects TRBV7-9 to TRBJ1-2; D not certain. Trimming left V 2 bases short and J 2 bases short, with 12 bases between. The CDR3 runs 15 residues. The germline V gene encodes CDR1 SEHNR and CDR2 FQNEAQ (reference sequence). The CDR3 region has the DNA TGTGCCAGCAGCTTATCTACCAGAATAAACTATGGCTACACCTTC. Its protein product is CASSLSTRINYGYTF.

This clonotype has at least ten counts. The chain recombines TRBV28 with TRBJ2-2; D gene ambiguous. The V end lost 3 bases, the J end lost 6 bases, and 5 bases lay between the germline ends. CDR3 length: 12 residues. Germline loops: CDR1 MDHEN, CDR2 SYDVKM. The CDR3 region has the DNA TGTGCCAGCAGTTTTCGGCCCGGGGAGCTGTTTTTT. This codes for CASSFRPGELFF.

This clonotype was recorded at least ten times. The chain links TRBV6-5 to TRBJ1-1; tentative D call: TRBD1 (5 bases). This CDR3 has 16 residues. Germline V gene lookup returns CDR1 MNHEY and CDR2 SVGAGI. The V and J ends lost 0 bases and 0 bases respectively, with 11 bases between them. The CDR3 sequence is CASSYSAGLMNTEAFF. CDR3 nucleotide sequence: TGTGCCAGCAGTTACTCGGCAGGGCTAATGAACACTGAAGCTTTCTTT.

This clonotype was counted between two and nine times. The chain couples TRBV6-2 or TRBV6-3 to TRBJ1-6, with D tentatively TRBD1 (5 bases). CDR1 and CDR2 from the germline V gene are MNHEY and SVGEGT. The CDR3 spans 12 residues. V lost 4 bases, J lost 10 bases, and 8 bases lay in between. The CDR3 nucleotides read TGTGCCAGCAGTTCAGACAGATCACCCCTCCACTTT. Translation gives CASSSDRSPLHF.

This clonotype has a count of ten or more. The chain couples TRBV4-2 to TRBJ2-5, with 10 bases identical to TRBD1. CDR1 LGHNA and CDR2 YNFKEQ come from the germline V gene. The ends lost 4 bases at V and 4 bases at J; junction bases unmatched: 6. The CDR3 has 15 amino acids. The CDR3 DNA sequence: TGTGCCAGCAGCCCGGGACAGGGGCCAGGAGAGACCCAGTACTTC. It is translated as CASSPGQGPGETQYF.

This clonotype was observed many times. J is TRBJ1-1 and V is TRBV7-9; D is unresolved. The CDR3 runs 14 residues. Germline CDR1 is SEHNR and CDR2 is FQNEAQ (reference sequence). Trimming removed 0 bases at V and 7 bases at J, with 12 bases between. CDR3 amino acids: CASSLARGGHEAFF. CDR3 DNA: TGTGCCAGCAGCTTAGCCCGGGGTGGTCATGAAGCTTTCTTT.

A few counts support this clonotype. The chain is built from TRBV6-1 and TRBJ2-7; the D is unclear. This CDR3 comprises 14 residues. Germline loops: CDR1 MNHNS, CDR2 SASEGT. V shed 7 bases and J shed 0 bases, with 13 bases lying between them. CDR3 residues: CASIRLPYSYEQYF. The CDR3 DNA reads as TGTGCCAGCATACGTCTTCCATACTCCTACGAGCAGTACTTC.

This clonotype came up many times. The chain carries TRBV20-1 and TRBJ1-5; a weak D match, TRBD1 (5 bases). Trimming stripped 5 bases from V and 1 base from J, with 12 bases between. Germline V gene sequence: CDR1 DFQATT, CDR2 SNEGSKA (reference sequence). The CDR3 consists of 14 residues. The CDR3, as DNA: TGCAGTGCTGGGGGGAGATTAAGCAATCAGCCCCAGCATTTT. It encodes CSAGGRLSNQPQHF.

This clonotype was recorded only once. The rearrangement joins TRBV6-2 or TRBV6-3 to TRBJ1-6, with 7 bases aligning to TRBD1. The V and J ends lost 2 bases and 5 bases, in that order; junction bases with no gene match: 18. From germline, CDR1 is MNHEY and CDR2 SVGEGT. This CDR3 is 20 amino acids long. Written as DNA, the CDR3 is TGTGCCAGCAGTTACCCCGGACAGGACAAACTTAAAACTAATAATTCACCCCTCCACTTT. Amino acid sequence: CASSYPGQDKLKTNNSPLHF.

The genes are TRBV12-3 or TRBV12-4 and TRBJ1-1, with D unclear. This CDR3 comprises 13 residues. V was trimmed by 0 bases and J by 4 bases, leaving 6 bases between them. The CDR3 is CASSLALITEAFF. The CDR3 coding sequence is TGTGCCAGCAGTTTAGCGCTAATCACTGAAGCTTTCTTT.

The table lists this clonotype with many counts. This chain joins TRBV7-8 and TRBJ2-7, with 9 positions matching TRBD1. J gave up 3 bases and V 4 bases, and 7 bases lay outside the gene matches. The germline V gene has CDR1 SGHVS and CDR2 FQNEAQ. The CDR3 totals 15 residues. CDR3 in DNA: TGTGCCAGCAGCTCATCAGACAGGGGGGACTACGAGCAGTACTTC. It yields the protein CASSSSDRGDYEQYF. Based on the CDR3 plus reference TRBV7-8 and TRBJ2-7, the full variable domain is GAGVSQSPRYKVAKRGQDVALRCDPISGHVSLFWYQQALGQGPEFLTYFQNEAQLDKSGLPSDRFFAERPEGSVSTLKIQRTQQEDSAVYLCASSSSDRGDYEQYFGPGTRLTVT.

This clonotype was seen repeatedly, ten times or more. The chain recombines TRBV11-2 with TRBJ1-2; no reliable D call. The V end was cut by 4 bases, the J end by 6 bases, with 9 bases between. Germline loops: CDR1 SGHAT, CDR2 FQNNGV. The CDR3 has 12 amino acids. CDR3 residues: CASSSEGDGYTF. In nucleotides, the CDR3 is TGTGCCAGCAGCTCGGAGGGTGATGGCTACACCTTC.

In its sample, this clonotype was seen many times. V is TRBV6-1 and J is TRBJ1-5; no firm D call. CDR1 MNHNS and CDR2 SASEGT come from the germline V gene. V lost 6 bases and J 1 base, leaving 10 bases between the germline ends. There are 14 residues in the CDR3. CDR3 coding DNA: TGTGCCAGCAGCGCCATGGGGAGCAATCAGCCCCAGCATTTT. It codes for CASSAMGSNQPQHF.

Comment on this clonotype: A much larger clone sits a single nucleotide away, making a read error possible. The V and J genes are TRBV28 and TRBJ1-1; possibly TRBD1 for D (5 bases). Trimming stripped 5 bases from V and 10 bases from J, with 20 bases between. The CDR3 sequence is 14 residues long. Germline CDR1 MDHEN, CDR2 SYDVKM. The chain's CDR3 is CASSLGDGRIGAFF. CDR3 nucleotide sequence: TGTGCCAGCAGTCTAGGGGACGGCAGGATTGGAGCTTTCTTT. The full variable domain, its missing parts supplied by reference TRBV28 and TRBJ1-1, is DVKVTQSSRYLVKRTGEKVFLECVQDMDHENMFWYRQDPGLGLRLIYFSYDVKMKEKGDIPEGYSVSREKKERFSLILESASTNQTSMYLCASSLGDGRIGAFFGQGTRLTVV.

There are many counts of this clonotype. The chain has TRBV27 and TRBJ2-5; D gene unclear. V was cut by 4 bases and J by 2 bases, with 8 bases left in between. The CDR3 is 13 amino acids. Germline-derived CDR1 and CDR2 are MNHEY and SMNVEV (reference sequence). CDR3 nucleotide sequence: TGTGCCAGCAGTTCCCAATATCAAGAGACCCAGTACTTC. Its translation: CASSSQYQETQYF.

This chain joins TRBV6-1 and TRBJ2-6; TRBD1 or TRBD2 may be the D gene (5 bases each). The germline V gene encodes CDR1 MNHNS and CDR2 SASEGT. V was shortened by 1 base and J by 4 bases, with 8 bases between the two germline ends. The CDR3 extends over 15 amino acids. CDR3 nucleotides: TGTGCCAGCAGTGAAGGGGGGACGGGGGCCAACGTCCTGACTTTC. It codes for CASSEGGTGANVLTF.